A selection of T cell receptor beta chains follows, all from one sample in a study of blood T cell repertoires in COVID-19. The protocol was immunoSEQ multiplex PCR, while the TCRdb copy is restricted to in-frame clones and leaves out a portion. Of 330,000 or so clones listed, over 70% are singletons. Input material: PBMCs or T cells enriched from blood (not recorded which). The receptors shown here come from a man younger than 45 who had recovered from COVID-19. CDR3s include the opening cysteine and the closing phenylalanine or tryptophan. A D gene is named only where the DNA matches it firmly. Clone size is shown for a subset of rows, as once, few, many or a class of expanded clone.

CDR3aa: CASSYAGQLYNEQFF
CDR3nt: TGTGCCAGCAGTTACGCGGGACAGTTATACAATGAGCAGTTCTTC
v_gene: TRBV6-5
d_gene: NA
abundance: NA
j_gene: TRBJ2-1

CDR3aa: CASTRGLGGVNYGYTF
CDR3nt: TGTGCCAGCACCCGTGGCCTGGGAGGGGTTAACTATGGCTACACCTTC
v_gene: TRBV7-8
d_gene: NA
abundance: once
j_gene: TRBJ1-2

CDR3aa: CACIWQNEKLFF
CDR3nt: TGTGCCTGTATTTGGCAGAATGAAAAACTGTTTTTT
v_gene: TRBV30
d_gene: NA
abundance: NA
j_gene: TRBJ1-4

CDR3aa: CASSLVEGDSGNTIYF
CDR3nt: TGTGCCAGCAGCTTGGTAGAGGGGGACTCTGGAAACACCATATATTTT
v_gene: TRBV5-6
d_gene: NA
abundance: NA
j_gene: TRBJ1-3

CDR3aa: CASSHTGAGTGELFF
CDR3nt: TGTGCCAGCAGCCACACAGGGGCCGGCACCGGGGAGCTGTTTTTT
v_gene: TRBV6-6
d_gene: TRBD1
abundance: NA
j_gene: TRBJ2-2

CDR3aa: CATGQASYNEQFF
CDR3nt: TGTGCCACCGGACAGGCCTCCTACAATGAGCAGTTCTTC
v_gene: TRBV12-3/TRBV12-4
d_gene: TRBD1
abundance: NA
j_gene: TRBJ2-1

CDR3aa: CASSRDTYGYTF
CDR3nt: TGTGCCAGCAGTCGTGACACCTATGGCTACACCTTC
v_gene: TRBV14
d_gene: NA
abundance: NA
j_gene: TRBJ1-2

CDR3aa: CSASQGLTGELFF
CDR3nt: TGCAGTGCTAGTCAGGGCCTTACCGGGGAGCTGTTTTTT
v_gene: TRBV20-1
d_gene: NA
abundance: few
j_gene: TRBJ2-2

CDR3aa: CASSIPGQGDTEAFF
CDR3nt: TGTGCCAGCAGTATCCCGGGACAGGGTGACACTGAAGCTTTCTTT
v_gene: TRBV6-5
d_gene: TRBD1
abundance: NA
j_gene: TRBJ1-1

CDR3aa: CASSIRPGLAGGRAKNIQYF
CDR3nt: TGTGCCAGTAGCATTCGTCCGGGACTAGCGGGGGGAAGAGCCAAAAACATTCAGTACTTC
v_gene: TRBV19
d_gene: TRBD2
abundance: NA
j_gene: TRBJ2-4

CDR3aa: CASSLAGGRSYNEQFF
CDR3nt: TGTGCCAGTAGTTTAGCGGGGGGGCGATCCTACAATGAGCAGTTCTTC
v_gene: TRBV19
d_gene: TRBD2
abundance: NA
j_gene: TRBJ2-1

CDR3aa: CASRSSGYTF
CDR3nt: TGTGCCAGCAGATCCAGTGGCTACACCTTC
v_gene: TRBV28
d_gene: NA
abundance: NA
j_gene: TRBJ1-2

CDR3aa: CASSLATTSGLDTQYF
CDR3nt: TGTGCCAGCAGCTTGGCTACGACTAGCGGGTTAGATACGCAGTATTTT
v_gene: TRBV5-6
d_gene: TRBD2
abundance: once
j_gene: TRBJ2-3

CDR3aa: CASSQGGQGTGELFF
CDR3nt: TGTGCCAGCAGCCAGGGTGGGCAGGGCACCGGGGAGCTGTTTTTT
v_gene: TRBV7-3
d_gene: NA
abundance: NA
j_gene: TRBJ2-2

CDR3aa: CASLRLAGGPTDTQYF
CDR3nt: TGTGCCAGCCTGCGACTAGCGGGGGGGCCTACAGATACGCAGTATTTT
v_gene: TRBV27
d_gene: TRBD2
abundance: NA
j_gene: TRBJ2-3

CDR3aa: CASSEYSGVEAFF
CDR3nt: TGTGCCAGCAGTGAATATAGCGGGGTTGAAGCTTTCTTT
v_gene: TRBV25-1
d_gene: NA
abundance: NA
j_gene: TRBJ1-1

CDR3aa: CASSLQVGGRIYNEQFF
CDR3nt: TGTGCCAGCAGCTTGCAGGTCGGGGGGCGGATCTACAATGAGCAGTTCTTC
v_gene: TRBV7-6
d_gene: NA
abundance: NA
j_gene: TRBJ2-1

CDR3aa: CASSTRQRINEKLFF
CDR3nt: TGTGCCAGCAGTACCCGACAGAGGATTAATGAAAAACTGTTTTTT
v_gene: TRBV2
d_gene: NA
abundance: once
j_gene: TRBJ1-4

CDR3aa: CATSVYKTGNVFSPLHF
CDR3nt: TGTGCCACCAGTGTCTATAAGACAGGGAATGTCTTTTCACCCCTCCACTTT
v_gene: TRBV24-1
d_gene: TRBD1
abundance: NA
j_gene: TRBJ1-6

CDR3aa: CAISEPTGKNTEAFF
CDR3nt: TGTGCCATCAGTGAACCGACAGGAAAGAACACTGAAGCTTTCTTT
v_gene: TRBV10-3
d_gene: NA
abundance: NA
j_gene: TRBJ1-1

CDR3aa: CASSHQDRVYYGYTF
CDR3nt: TGTGCCAGCAGCCACCAAGACAGGGTGTACTATGGCTACACCTTC
v_gene: TRBV3-1/TRBV3-2
d_gene: TRBD1
abundance: NA
j_gene: TRBJ1-2

CDR3aa: CASEKATGELFF
CDR3nt: TGTGCCAGCGAGAAAGCAACCGGGGAGCTGTTTTTT
v_gene: TRBV7-9
d_gene: NA
abundance: few
j_gene: TRBJ2-2

CDR3aa: CASSQSSGEETQYF
CDR3nt: TGTGCCAGCAGCCAATCTAGCGGGGAAGAGACCCAGTACTTC
v_gene: TRBV6-6
d_gene: TRBD2
abundance: NA
j_gene: TRBJ2-5

CDR3aa: CASSLSGRGPNTEAFF
CDR3nt: TGTGCCAGCAGTTTATCTGGCAGGGGACCGAACACTGAAGCTTTCTTT
v_gene: TRBV28
d_gene: NA
abundance: NA
j_gene: TRBJ1-1

CDR3aa: CSVEAGGRPYEQYF
CDR3nt: TGCAGCGTGGAAGCGGGGGGGCGACCCTACGAGCAGTACTTC
v_gene: TRBV29-1
d_gene: TRBD2
abundance: NA
j_gene: TRBJ2-7

CDR3aa: CASSIGENNEKLFF
CDR3nt: TGTGCCAGTAGTATTGGAGAGAATAATGAAAAACTGTTTTTT
v_gene: TRBV19
d_gene: NA
abundance: NA
j_gene: TRBJ1-4

CDR3aa: CASSQDGGLSNQPQHF
CDR3nt: TGCGCCAGCAGCCAAGATGGGGGACTGAGCAATCAGCCCCAGCATTTT
v_gene: TRBV4-1
d_gene: NA
abundance: NA
j_gene: TRBJ1-5

CDR3aa: CASSEEGQGLPGANEKLFF
CDR3nt: TGCGCCAGCAGTGAGGAGGGACAGGGTTTACCCGGAGCTAATGAAAAACTGTTTTTT
v_gene: TRBV10-1
d_gene: TRBD1
abundance: NA
j_gene: TRBJ1-4

CDR3aa: CASSTGSGELFF
CDR3nt: TGTGCCAGCAGTACAGGGTCCGGGGAGCTGTTTTTT
v_gene: TRBV6-5
d_gene: NA
abundance: NA
j_gene: TRBJ2-2

CDR3aa: CASRGAGADKNIQYF
CDR3nt: TGTGCCAGCAGAGGCGCAGGGGCCGATAAAAACATTCAGTACTTC
v_gene: TRBV28
d_gene: NA
abundance: NA
j_gene: TRBJ2-4

CDR3aa: CASSYGTGAGYTF
CDR3nt: TGTGCCAGCAGTTACGGTACGGGAGCTGGCTACACCTTC
v_gene: TRBV6-5
d_gene: NA
abundance: NA
j_gene: TRBJ1-2

CDR3aa: CASSFTGVGTPLHF
CDR3nt: TGTGCCAGCAGTTTCACAGGGGTTGGTACACCCCTCCACTTT
v_gene: TRBV28
d_gene: TRBD1
abundance: NA
j_gene: TRBJ1-6

CDR3aa: CASTYSSSGNTIYF
CDR3nt: TGTGCCAGTACCTACAGCAGCTCTGGAAACACCATATATTTT
v_gene: TRBV19
d_gene: NA
abundance: once
j_gene: TRBJ1-3

CDR3aa: CASSVVPGDTDTQYF
CDR3nt: TGTGCCAGCAGCGTAGTCCCGGGGGACACAGATACGCAGTATTTT
v_gene: TRBV9
d_gene: NA
abundance: NA
j_gene: TRBJ2-3

CDR3aa: CASGLAGGDTEAFF
CDR3nt: TGTGCCAGCGGGCTGGCGGGAGGGGACACTGAAGCTTTCTTT
v_gene: TRBV7-9
d_gene: NA
abundance: NA
j_gene: TRBJ1-1

CDR3aa: CASSAQGAQPQHF
CDR3nt: TGTGCCAGCAGCGCACAGGGGGCCCAGCCCCAGCATTTT
v_gene: TRBV7-6
d_gene: TRBD1
abundance: once
j_gene: TRBJ1-5

CDR3aa: CASSFSAGKETQYF
CDR3nt: TGCGCCAGCAGCTTCTCAGCGGGCAAAGAGACCCAGTACTTC
v_gene: TRBV5-1
d_gene: NA
abundance: NA
j_gene: TRBJ2-5

CDR3aa: CASSPTGQGNTEAFF
CDR3nt: TGTGCCAGCAGCCCCACGGGACAGGGGAACACTGAAGCTTTCTTT
v_gene: TRBV5-6
d_gene: TRBD1
abundance: NA
j_gene: TRBJ1-1

CDR3aa: CASSADRGDEQFF
CDR3nt: TGTGCCAGCAGCGCGGACAGGGGCGATGAGCAGTTCTTC
v_gene: TRBV7-9
d_gene: TRBD1
abundance: NA
j_gene: TRBJ2-1

CDR3aa: CASSGKLAGGQNEQFF
CDR3nt: TGTGCCAGCAGCGGAAAACTAGCGGGGGGGCAAAATGAGCAGTTCTTC
v_gene: TRBV2
d_gene: TRBD2
abundance: NA
j_gene: TRBJ2-1

CDR3aa: CASSLGTGKETQYF
CDR3nt: TGTGCCAGCAGCTTGGGGACAGGGAAAGAGACCCAGTACTTC
v_gene: TRBV6-6
d_gene: TRBD1
abundance: NA
j_gene: TRBJ2-5

CDR3aa: CASSLDSNYGYTF
CDR3nt: TGTGCCAGCAGTTTGGACAGTAACTATGGCTACACCTTC
v_gene: TRBV27
d_gene: NA
abundance: few
j_gene: TRBJ1-2

CDR3aa: CASSQVLPYTTGTEAFF
CDR3nt: TGTGCCAGCAGCCAAGTCTTGCCCTACACCACGGGCACTGAAGCTTTCTTT
v_gene: TRBV3-1/TRBV3-2
d_gene: NA
abundance: NA
j_gene: TRBJ1-1

CDR3aa: CASSLDRGHTEAFF
CDR3nt: TGTGCCAGCAGTTTGGACAGGGGGCACACTGAAGCTTTCTTT
v_gene: TRBV28
d_gene: TRBD1
abundance: NA
j_gene: TRBJ1-1

CDR3aa: CASSWDQGGTQYF
CDR3nt: TGTGCCAGCAGCTGGGATCAGGGAGGGACCCAGTACTTC
v_gene: TRBV5-8
d_gene: NA
abundance: NA
j_gene: TRBJ2-5

CDR3aa: CASSSPTGGSQPQHF
CDR3nt: TGTGCCAGTAGTAGTCCTACAGGGGGCTCTCAGCCCCAGCATTTT
v_gene: TRBV19
d_gene: TRBD1
abundance: once
j_gene: TRBJ1-5

CDR3aa: CASSQDRSGTLKEGYTF
CDR3nt: TGTGCCAGCAGCCAAGATAGATCCGGGACACTAAAGGAGGGCTACACCTTC
v_gene: TRBV14
d_gene: NA
abundance: NA
j_gene: TRBJ1-2

CDR3aa: CASSPWTSGSTDTQYF
CDR3nt: TGTGCCAGCAGCCCCTGGACTAGCGGGAGCACAGATACGCAGTATTTT
v_gene: TRBV7-6
d_gene: TRBD2
abundance: once
j_gene: TRBJ2-3

CDR3aa: CASSSGVGVAGVVNEQYF
CDR3nt: TGTGCCAGCAGTTCGGGGGTCGGGGTAGCGGGGGTTGTCAACGAGCAGTACTTC
v_gene: TRBV27
d_gene: TRBD2
abundance: NA
j_gene: TRBJ2-7

CDR3aa: CASRTSGGTDTQYF
CDR3nt: TGTGCCAGCAGGACTAGCGGGGGCACAGATACGCAGTATTTT
v_gene: TRBV5-4
d_gene: TRBD2
abundance: NA
j_gene: TRBJ2-3

CDR3aa: CASSYSSNQPQHF
CDR3nt: TGTGCCAGCAGTTATTCGTCCAATCAGCCCCAGCATTTT
v_gene: TRBV27
d_gene: NA
abundance: NA
j_gene: TRBJ1-5

CDR3aa: CASSLEGGATDTQYF
CDR3nt: TGTGCCAGCAGCTTGGAAGGGGGCGCGACAGATACGCAGTATTTT
v_gene: TRBV5-6
d_gene: TRBD1
abundance: few
j_gene: TRBJ2-3

CDR3aa: CASSLSLSTRGTQYF
CDR3nt: TGTGCCAGCAGTTTATCGCTAAGTACAAGGGGGACCCAGTACTTC
v_gene: TRBV27
d_gene: NA
abundance: NA
j_gene: TRBJ2-5

CDR3aa: CASSLTGDSNYGYTF
CDR3nt: TGTGCCAGCAGCTTAACGGGGGACAGTAACTATGGCTACACCTTC
v_gene: TRBV7-3
d_gene: TRBD1
abundance: NA
j_gene: TRBJ1-2